The present T cell receptor beta chain was sequenced within a study of T-cell memory formation after mild COVID-19. Study results and caveats: Pre-infection memory held some responding clones, suggesting pre-existing cross-reactive T cells responded.

This clonotype was recorded at least ten times. Its antigen is as yet unknown. Barcoded TCR alpha and TCR beta cDNA libraries with UMIs came from 5'RACE using constant-segment primers. One entry per CDR3 protein results from TCRdb running MiXCR on the 5' RACE reads. The repertoire holds about 200,000 distinct CDR3 sequences, 9.5% seen once, with 3.5% in the top ten. CDR1 is SGHTA, CDR2 FQGTGA, per germline. The CDR3 loop spans 13 amino acids. Unmatched junction bases numbered 4, after V lost 4 bases and J lost 9 bases. This sequence joins TRBV7-3 and TRBJ2-1; 9 positions agree with TRBD1. The material sequenced was PBMCs or a T cell subset sorted from them (not recorded which). The TCR comes from a man between 18 and 35 years old who had mild COVID-19 (a few samples of this study predate the infection). Cell type and time point are not known. The CDR3 nucleotides are TGTGCCAGCAGCTCGGGACAGGGCGGTGAGCAGTTCTTC. This codes for CASSSGQGGEQFF.